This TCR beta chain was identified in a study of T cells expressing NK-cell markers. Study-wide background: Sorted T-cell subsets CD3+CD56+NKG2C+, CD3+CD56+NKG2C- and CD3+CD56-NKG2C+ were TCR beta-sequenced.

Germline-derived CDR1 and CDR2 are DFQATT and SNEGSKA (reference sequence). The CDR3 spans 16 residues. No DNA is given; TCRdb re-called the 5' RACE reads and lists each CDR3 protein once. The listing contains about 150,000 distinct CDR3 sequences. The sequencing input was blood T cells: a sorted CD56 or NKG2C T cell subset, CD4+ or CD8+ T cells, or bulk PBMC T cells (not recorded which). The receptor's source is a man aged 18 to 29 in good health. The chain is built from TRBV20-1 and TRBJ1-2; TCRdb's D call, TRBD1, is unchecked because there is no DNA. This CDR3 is CSVYRRDTKTFYGYTF.